The 11 T cell receptor beta chains below were found in one sample sequenced in a study of Tregs in tolerant kidney transplant recipients. Repertoires were generated with immunoSEQ multiplex PCR, while TCRdb's copy carries only in-frame clones and drops some. The top ten hold 0.46% of the sample, which has about 100,000 clones, 93% seen once. The sample here was CD4+ T cells from blood, taken before the transplant. These receptor sequences come from a human donor who received a combined kidney and bone marrow transplant.

This clone showed up just once. The chain carries TRBV7-6 and TRBJ2-6; TRBD1 aligns across 7 bases. This CDR3 region has 19 residues. V lost 1 base and J lost 0; bases outside the gene matches: 9. The germline V gene has CDR1 SGHVS and CDR2 FNYEAQ. The CDR3 DNA reads as TGTGCCAGCAGCTTAGAGGTTGGGACAGTGCGCTCTGGGGCCAACGTCCTGACTTTC. Its protein is CASSLEVGTVRSGANVLTF.

The V and J genes are TRBV7-9 and TRBJ2-7; D perhaps matches TRBD1 (6 bases). CDR1 and CDR2 from the germline V gene are SEHNR and FQNEAQ (reference sequence). The CDR3 covers 15 residues. Trimming stripped 1 base from V and 1 base from J, with 11 bases between. The CDR3 DNA follows: TGTGCCAGCAGCTTAGTGGTAGGGGGATCCTACGAGCAGTACTTC. Translated: CASSLVVGGSYEQYF.

The J gene is TRBJ1-1, the V gene TRBV4-3; 9 positions agree with TRBD1. Looked up from germline, CDR1 is LGHNA and CDR2 is YSLEER. Losses at the gene ends were 0 bases for V and 6 bases for J; bases not matched to a gene: 8. The CDR3 is 16 residues long. DNA for the CDR3: TGCGCCAGCAGCCAAGAGCAGGGACAGGGAAGGGCTGAAGCTTTCTTT. This encodes CASSQEQGQGRAEAFF.

This chain links TRBV7-2 with TRBJ2-7, with 7 positions matching TRBD2. Germline V gene sequence: CDR1 SGHTA, CDR2 FQGNSA. V lost 2 bases and J lost 3; bases outside the gene matches: 13. CDR3 length equals 17 residues. The CDR3 sequence is CASSLYVSGIVIYEQYF. The CDR3 bases are TGTGCCAGCAGCTTATATGTGAGCGGGATTGTCATCTACGAGCAGTACTTC.

The table lists this clone with a count of one. The chain carries TRBV10-3 and TRBJ2-1; 8 nucleotides match TRBD2. The CDR3 extends over 15 amino acids. Germline CDR1 and CDR2: ENHRY and SYGVKD. The V and J ends lost 6 bases and 3 bases, in that order; junction bases with no gene match: 7. CDR3 loop: CAISPGTRNYNEQFF. CDR3 nucleotides: TGTGCCATCAGCCCCGGGACTAGGAACTACAATGAGCAGTTCTTC.

V is TRBV4-1 and J is TRBJ2-1, with a tentative D call TRBD2 (5 bases). Germline CDR1 MGHRA, CDR2 YSYEKL. The CDR3 sequence is 17 residues long. Trimming left V 1 base short and J 1 base short, with 14 bases between. CDR3 residues: CASSQGPAAPSYNEQFF. The CDR3 DNA reads TGCGCCAGCAGCCAAGGTCCAGCGGCGCCTTCCTACAATGAGCAGTTCTTC.

This clone has a single count. CDR3 protein: CASSLITGALTDTQYF. The CDR3 coding sequence is TGTGCCAGCAGCTTAATAACAGGGGCGTTGACAGATACGCAGTATTTT. This rearrangement joins TRBV7-8 to TRBJ2-3; 7 bases are a match to TRBD1. There are 16 residues in the CDR3. Germline CDR1 SGHVS, CDR2 FQNEAQ. The trim removed 2 bases at V and 3 bases at J, leaving 8 bases unmatched.

V and J are TRBV28 and TRBJ2-7, with a weak D call TRBD1 (5 bases). CDR1 is MDHEN, CDR2 SYDVKM, per germline. Trimming pared 5 bases from V and 0 bases from J, leaving 14 bases between. The CDR3 has 15 residues. CDR3 DNA sequence: TGTGCCAGCAGTCCGCCCGACAGAAGCTCCTACGAGCAGTACTTC. Protein product: CASSPPDRSSYEQYF.

CDR3 bases: TGTGCCATCACTCCGGACAGCTCATTCAATGAGCAGTTCTTC. Translating gives CAITPDSSFNEQFF. This sequence joins TRBV10-3 and TRBJ2-1; weak D call: TRBD1 (6 bases). Germline CDR1 is ENHRY and CDR2 is SYGVKD. CDR3 length: 14 amino acids. V dropped 7 bases and J dropped 6 bases, with 16 bases sitting between them.

The J gene is TRBJ2-7, the V gene TRBV6-6; 7 bases are a match to TRBD1. The CDR3 has 14 amino acids. Trimming at V came to 10 bases and at J to 0 bases, leaving 9 bases not matched to a gene. Germline V gene sequence: CDR1 MNHNY, CDR2 SVGAGI (reference sequence). The DNA of the CDR3 is TGTGCCACCCGGGGACAGTCTACCTCCTACGAGCAGTACTTC. Translated, it gives CATRGQSTSYEQYF.

The J gene is TRBJ2-1, the V gene TRBV4-2, with D possibly TRBD2 on 6 matching bases. V was cut by 3 bases and J by 10 bases, with 25 bases left in between. CDR1 is LGHNA, CDR2 YNFKEQ, per germline. This CDR3 is built from 17 residues. CDR3 region: CASSHYPEPGLYGEQFF. CDR3 DNA: TGTGCCAGCAGCCATTACCCGGAACCGGGACTTTATGGCGAGCAGTTCTTC.